The T cell receptor (beta chain) described here comes from a study of T cell responses to AZD1222 COVID-19 vaccine. TCRdb's table, derived via immunoSEQ multiplex PCR, lists solely in-frame clones and lacks some. The table shows 180,000 or so clones, with approximately 93% occurring only once. The CDR3 is made up of 15 amino acids. The germline V and J ends were trimmed by 3 bases and 4 bases, with 16 bases remaining between them. Germline V gene sequence: CDR1 LGHDT, CDR2 YNNKEL (reference sequence). The starting material was peripheral blood, obtained on day 0 of AZD1222 vaccination. The receptor was derived from an adult in good health. The rearrangement uses TRBV3-1 (or the pseudogene TRBV3-2) and TRBJ2-7, with TRBD2 as a possible D gene (6 bases). The CDR3 spells CASSHEGVAEYEQYF. DNA of the CDR3: TGTGCCAGCAGCCACGAAGGGGTAGCGGAATACGAGCAGTACTTC.